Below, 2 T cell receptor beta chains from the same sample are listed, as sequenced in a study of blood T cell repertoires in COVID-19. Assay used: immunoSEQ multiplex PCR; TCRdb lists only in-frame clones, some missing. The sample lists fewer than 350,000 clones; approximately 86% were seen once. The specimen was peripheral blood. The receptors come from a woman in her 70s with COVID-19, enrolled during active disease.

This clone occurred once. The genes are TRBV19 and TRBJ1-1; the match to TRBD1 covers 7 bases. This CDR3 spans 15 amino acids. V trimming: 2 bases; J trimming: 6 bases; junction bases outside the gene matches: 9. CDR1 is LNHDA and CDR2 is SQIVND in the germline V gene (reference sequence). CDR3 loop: CASSIPTGAIAEAFF. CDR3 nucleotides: TGTGCCAGTAGTATACCTACAGGGGCGATCGCTGAAGCTTTCTTT.

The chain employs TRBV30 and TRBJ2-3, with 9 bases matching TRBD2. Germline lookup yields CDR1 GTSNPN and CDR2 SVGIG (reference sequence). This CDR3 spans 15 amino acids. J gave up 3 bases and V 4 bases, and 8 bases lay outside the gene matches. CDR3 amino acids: CAWTRGGARTDTQYF. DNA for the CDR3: TGTGCCTGGACCCGCGGGGGGGCTAGGACAGATACGCAGTATTTT.